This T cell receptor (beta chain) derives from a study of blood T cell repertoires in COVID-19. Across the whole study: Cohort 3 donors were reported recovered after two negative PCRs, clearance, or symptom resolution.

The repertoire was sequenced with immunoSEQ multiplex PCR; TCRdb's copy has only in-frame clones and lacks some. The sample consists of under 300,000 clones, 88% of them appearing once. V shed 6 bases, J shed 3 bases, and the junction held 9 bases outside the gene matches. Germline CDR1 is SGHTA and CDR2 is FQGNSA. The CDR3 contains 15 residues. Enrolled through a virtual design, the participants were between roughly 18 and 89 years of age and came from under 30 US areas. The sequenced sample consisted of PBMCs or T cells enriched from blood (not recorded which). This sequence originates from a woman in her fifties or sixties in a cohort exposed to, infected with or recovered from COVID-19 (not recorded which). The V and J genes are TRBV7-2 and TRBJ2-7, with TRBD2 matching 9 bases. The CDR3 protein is CASRLAGTSSYEQYF. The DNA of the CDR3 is TGTGCCAGCAGACTTGCCGGGACTAGCAGCTACGAGCAGTACTTC.